This T cell receptor (beta chain) comes out of a study of OX40 agonist ivuxolimab in advanced cancers. In regard to this clone: Its cognate antigen is unknown.

The table came from immunoSEQ multiplex PCR; TCRdb's copy has only in-frame clones and leaves some out. The table shows tens of thousands of clones, with 80% to 90% occurring only once. CDR3 length: 15 residues. The J segment lost 4 bases and the V segment lost 5 bases, leaving 8 bases of the junction unmatched. In germline, CDR1 is SGHTA, CDR2 FQGNSA. Points from the study as a whole: Researchers report that CD8+ T cells had, on average, more expanded clones than CD4+.

Sequencing used CD4+ or CD8+ T cells sorted from blood, obtained in a trial of the OX40 agonist ivuxolimab. The rearrangement links TRBV7-2 to TRBJ2-1; 7 nucleotides align to TRBD2. The sequence was collected from an adult with an advanced solid tumor such as melanoma, head and neck, liver or kidney cancer. The chain's CDR3 is CASSPTSDLYNEQFF. CDR3 coding DNA: TGTGCCAGCAGCCCTACTAGCGACCTATACAATGAGCAGTTCTTC.